One sample yielded the 2 T cell receptor beta chains listed below, sequenced in a study of OX40 agonist ivuxolimab in advanced cancers. Library construction relied on the immunoSEQ multiplex PCR assay. In TCRdb, the immuneACCESS table is reduced to in-frame sequences with V and J assigned. These tables do not hold every clone; where another copy was compared, an unresolved V gene accounts for under half, and the others remain unexplained. This sample holds roughly 26,000 clones; about 70% were observed only once. Approximately 15% of the sample is in the top ten clones. This material consisted of CD4+ or CD8+ T cells sorted from blood, taken in a trial of the OX40 agonist ivuxolimab. These receptors were obtained from an adult with an advanced solid tumor such as melanoma, head and neck, liver or kidney cancer.

The chain combines TRBV18 with TRBJ2-3; 9 bases align to TRBD1. After removal of 4 bases from V and 0 bases from J, the junction contained 17 bases not matched to a gene. Per the germline V gene, CDR1 is KGHSH and CDR2 is LQKENI. CDR3 size: 20 residues. The DNA for the CDR3 is TGTGCCAGCTCACGACAAGGTTCTACAGGGGGCTGGGGTAGCACAGATACGCAGTATTTT. It encodes CASSRQGSTGGWGSTDTQYF.

The chain employs TRBV7-2 and TRBJ2-6; unclear D gene. V was pared by 5 bases and J by 1 base, with 9 bases between. The CDR3 length is 15 residues. Per the germline V gene, CDR1 is SGHTA and CDR2 is FQGNSA. The CDR3 loop is CASSLRQSGANVLTF. CDR3 nucleotides: TGTGCCAGCAGCCTCAGGCAGTCTGGGGCCAACGTCCTGACTTTC. Drawing the rest from reference TRBV7-2 and TRBJ2-6, the complete variable domain is GAGVSQSPSNKVTEKGKDVELRCDPISGHTALYWYRQSLGQGLEFLIYFQGNSAPDKSGLPSDRFSAERTGGSVSTLTIQRTQQEDSAVYLCASSLRQSGANVLTFGAGSRLTVL.